This TCR beta chain came from a study of cytomegalovirus exposure and HLA in healthy donors. The CDR3 is made up of 15 amino acids. Trimming removed 3 bases from V and 1 base from J, with 12 bases in between. From germline, CDR1 is KGHSH and CDR2 LQKENI. Whole-study results and caveats: The study recorded about 150 TCR beta chains that were cytomegalovirus-associated.

For this clone: The antigen remains unidentified.

Researchers ran the PCR with 60 Vbeta and 13 Jbeta primers. Using immunoSEQ multiplex PCR, the repertoire was profiled, and TCRdb retains in-frame clones only, with some absent. The data hold about 220,000 clones, with 82% observed a single time. The chain carries TRBV18 and TRBJ1-1, with D perhaps TRBD1 (5 bases). The clonotype originates from a woman aged 40 to 49 in good health and CMV-seropositive. The sequenced material came from PBMCs. CDR3 residues: CASSPQGGENTEAFF. The CDR3, as DNA: TGTGCCAGCTCACCCCAAGGAGGGGAGAACACTGAAGCTTTCTTT.